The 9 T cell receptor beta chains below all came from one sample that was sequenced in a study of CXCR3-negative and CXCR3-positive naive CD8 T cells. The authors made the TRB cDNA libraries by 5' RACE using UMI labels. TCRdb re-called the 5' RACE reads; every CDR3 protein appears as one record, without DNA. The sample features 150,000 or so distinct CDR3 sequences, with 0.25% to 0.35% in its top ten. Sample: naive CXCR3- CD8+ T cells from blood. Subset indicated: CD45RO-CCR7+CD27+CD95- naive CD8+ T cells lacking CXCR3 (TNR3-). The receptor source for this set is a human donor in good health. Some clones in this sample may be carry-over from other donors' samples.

The CDR3: CASSLFPLTSTGHIYEQYF. V is TRBV11-2 and J is TRBJ2-7; the D call from TCRdb, TRBD1, cannot be confirmed without DNA. CDR3 size: 19 residues. CDR1 and CDR2 (germline): SGHAT, FQNNGV.

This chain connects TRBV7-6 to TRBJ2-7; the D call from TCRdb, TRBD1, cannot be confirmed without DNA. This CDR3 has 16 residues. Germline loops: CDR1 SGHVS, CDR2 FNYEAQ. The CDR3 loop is CASSPSGRGYSYEQYF.

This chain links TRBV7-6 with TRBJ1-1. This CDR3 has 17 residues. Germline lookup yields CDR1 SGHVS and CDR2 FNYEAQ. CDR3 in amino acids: CASSLAYGPREGSEAFF.

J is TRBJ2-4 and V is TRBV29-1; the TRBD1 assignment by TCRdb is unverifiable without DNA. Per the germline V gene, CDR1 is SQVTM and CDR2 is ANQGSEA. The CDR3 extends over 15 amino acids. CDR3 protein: CSVERAGDEKNIQYF.

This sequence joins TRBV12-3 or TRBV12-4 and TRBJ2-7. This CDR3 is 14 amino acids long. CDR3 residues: CASSQTDITYEQYF.

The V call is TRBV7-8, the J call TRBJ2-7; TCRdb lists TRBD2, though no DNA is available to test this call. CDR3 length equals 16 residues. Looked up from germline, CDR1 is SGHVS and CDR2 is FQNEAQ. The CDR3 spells CASSLRGLAETYEQYF.

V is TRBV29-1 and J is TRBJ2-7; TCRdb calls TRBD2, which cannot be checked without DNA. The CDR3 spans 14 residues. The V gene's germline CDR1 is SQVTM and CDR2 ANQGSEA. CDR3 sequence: CSVRGLAKTYEQYF.

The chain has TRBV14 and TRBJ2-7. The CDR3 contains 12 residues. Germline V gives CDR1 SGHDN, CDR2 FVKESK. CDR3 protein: CASSQVYYEQYF.

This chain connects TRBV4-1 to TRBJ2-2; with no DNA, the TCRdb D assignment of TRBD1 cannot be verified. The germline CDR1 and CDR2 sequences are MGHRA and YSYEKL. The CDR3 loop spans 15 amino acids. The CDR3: CASTQAQGRTGELFF.